This T cell receptor beta chain was documented in a study of shared clonotypes between healthy human individuals. CD45RO negativity and positive selection for CCR7 defined naive CD8 cells, a population that excluded terminally differentiated effector memory CD45RA+ cells. The deep-level immunoSEQ assay was used. Each replicate PCR on the sorted subsets used about 220 ng DNA (approximately 33,000 T cell genomes). The authors' processing: Junction-only sequences without quality scores came from ImmunoSEQ, so filtering differed. Assay used: immunoSEQ multiplex PCR; TCRdb lists only in-frame clones, some missing. V and J calls and clone size are as listed in that table; D and trimming were resolved from the DNA. The sample has over 800,000 clones; about 91% are singletons. The material sequenced was naive CD8+ T cells sorted from blood. This receptor was identified in a man aged 25 to 45 in good health.

CDR3 sequence: CASSMGKGYEQYF. Written as DNA, the CDR3 is TGTGCCAGTAGTATGGGGAAGGGCTACGAGCAGTACTTC. This chain uses TRBV19 with TRBJ2-7; no firm D call. CDR3 size: 13 residues. Germline CDR1 reads LNHDA; CDR2 reads SQIVND (reference sequence). The V gene lost 3 bases and the J gene lost 3 bases, with 9 bases spanning the gap.